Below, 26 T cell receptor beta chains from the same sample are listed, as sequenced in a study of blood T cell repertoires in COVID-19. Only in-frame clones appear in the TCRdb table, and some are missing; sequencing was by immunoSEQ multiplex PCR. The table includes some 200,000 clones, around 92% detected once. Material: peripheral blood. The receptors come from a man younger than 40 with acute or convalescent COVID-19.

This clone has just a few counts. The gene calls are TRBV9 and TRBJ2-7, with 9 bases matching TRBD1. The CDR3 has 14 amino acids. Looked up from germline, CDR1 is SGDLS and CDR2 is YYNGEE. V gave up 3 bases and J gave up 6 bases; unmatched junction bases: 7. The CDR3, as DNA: TGTGCCAGCAGCGCAGGACAGGGGTTAGGCGAGCAGTACTTC. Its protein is CASSAGQGLGEQYF.

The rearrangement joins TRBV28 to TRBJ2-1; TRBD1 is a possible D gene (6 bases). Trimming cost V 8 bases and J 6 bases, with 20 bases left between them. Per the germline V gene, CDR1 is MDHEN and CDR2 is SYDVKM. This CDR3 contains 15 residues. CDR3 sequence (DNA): TGTGCCAGCCCCCCCAGGGGCCGTTCGGCCAATGAGCAGTTCTTC. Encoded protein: CASPPRGRSANEQFF.

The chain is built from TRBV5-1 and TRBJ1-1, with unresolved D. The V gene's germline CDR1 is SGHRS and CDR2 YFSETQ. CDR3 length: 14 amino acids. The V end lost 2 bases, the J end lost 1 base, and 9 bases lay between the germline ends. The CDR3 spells CASSFHTTNTEAFF. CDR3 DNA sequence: TGCGCCAGCAGCTTTCACACAACGAACACTGAAGCTTTCTTT.

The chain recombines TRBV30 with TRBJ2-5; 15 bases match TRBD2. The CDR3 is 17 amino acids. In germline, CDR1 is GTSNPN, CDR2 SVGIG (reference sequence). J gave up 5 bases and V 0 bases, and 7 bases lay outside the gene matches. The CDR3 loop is CAWSVRGLAGGPETQYF. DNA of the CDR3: TGTGCCTGGAGTGTAAGAGGACTAGCGGGGGGGCCGGAGACCCAGTACTTC.

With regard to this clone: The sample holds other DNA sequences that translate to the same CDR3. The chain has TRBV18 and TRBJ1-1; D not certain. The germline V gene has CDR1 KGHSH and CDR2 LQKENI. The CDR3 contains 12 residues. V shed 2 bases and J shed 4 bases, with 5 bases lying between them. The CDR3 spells CASSPGSTEAFF. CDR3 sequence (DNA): TGTGCCAGCTCACCAGGGAGCACTGAAGCTTTCTTT.

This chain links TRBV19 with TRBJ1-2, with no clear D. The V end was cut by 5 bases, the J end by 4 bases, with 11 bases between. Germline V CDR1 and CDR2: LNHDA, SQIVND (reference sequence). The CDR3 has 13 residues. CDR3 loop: CASSSVALYGYTF. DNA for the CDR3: TGTGCCAGTAGTTCGGTCGCTCTCTATGGCTACACCTTC.

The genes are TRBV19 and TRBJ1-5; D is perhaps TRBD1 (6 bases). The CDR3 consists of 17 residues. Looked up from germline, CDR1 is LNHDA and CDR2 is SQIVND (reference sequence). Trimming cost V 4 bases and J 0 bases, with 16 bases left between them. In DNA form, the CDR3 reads TGTGCCAGTAGTAAAGACCCCGGACAGACTAGCAATCAGCCCCAGCATTTT. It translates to CASSKDPGQTSNQPQHF.

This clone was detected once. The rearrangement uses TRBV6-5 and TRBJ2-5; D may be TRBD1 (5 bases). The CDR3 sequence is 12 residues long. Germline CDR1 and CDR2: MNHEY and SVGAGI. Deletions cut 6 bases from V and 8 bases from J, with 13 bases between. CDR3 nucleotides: TGTGCCAGCAGCAGCAGGGTGGTTACCCAGTACTTC. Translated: CASSSRVVTQYF.

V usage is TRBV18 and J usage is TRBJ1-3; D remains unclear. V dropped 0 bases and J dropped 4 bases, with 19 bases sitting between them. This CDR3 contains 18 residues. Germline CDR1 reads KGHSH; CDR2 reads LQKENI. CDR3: CASSPPFQANSYGNTIYF. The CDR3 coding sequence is TGTGCCAGCTCACCACCGTTCCAGGCCAACTCTTACGGAAACACCATATATTTT. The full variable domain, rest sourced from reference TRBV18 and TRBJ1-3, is NAGVMQNPRHLVRRRGQEARLRCSPMKGHSHVYWYRQLPEEGLKFMVYLQKENIIDESGMPKERFSAEFPKEGPSILRIQQVVRGDSAAYFCASSPPFQANSYGNTIYFGEGSWLTVV.

CDR3 in amino acids: CASSSESTYEQYF. In nucleotides, the CDR3 is TGTGCCAGCTCAAGCGAGAGCACCTACGAGCAGTACTTC. The V gene is TRBV18, the J gene TRBJ2-7; D unclear. V lost 5 bases and J 2 bases, leaving 10 bases between the germline ends. CDR3 length: 13 amino acids. Germline values: CDR1 KGHSH, CDR2 LQKENI. Combining the CDR3 with reference TRBV18 and TRBJ2-7 gives the whole variable domain NAGVMQNPRHLVRRRGQEARLRCSPMKGHSHVYWYRQLPEEGLKFMVYLQKENIIDESGMPKERFSAEFPKEGPSILRIQQVVRGDSAAYFCASSSESTYEQYFGPGTRLTVT.

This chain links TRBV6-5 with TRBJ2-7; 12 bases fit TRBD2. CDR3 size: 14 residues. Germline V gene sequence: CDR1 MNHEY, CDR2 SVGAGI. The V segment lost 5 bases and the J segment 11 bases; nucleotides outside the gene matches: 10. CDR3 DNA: TGTGCCAGCAGTCCCCACGGACTAGCGGGAAGTAAGTACTTC. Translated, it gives CASSPHGLAGSKYF.

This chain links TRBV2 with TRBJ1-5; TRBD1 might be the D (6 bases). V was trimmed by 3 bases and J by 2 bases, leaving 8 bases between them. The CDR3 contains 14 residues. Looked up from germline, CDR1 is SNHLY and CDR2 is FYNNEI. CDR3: CASSERQGNQPQHF. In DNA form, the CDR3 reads TGTGCCAGCAGTGAGAGACAGGGCAATCAGCCCCAGCATTTT. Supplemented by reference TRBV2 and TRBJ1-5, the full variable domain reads EPEVTQTPSHQVTQMGQEVILRCVPISNHLYFYWYRQILGQKVEFLVSFYNNEISEKSEIFDDQFSVERPDGSNFTLKIRSTKLEDSAMYFCASSERQGNQPQHFGDGTRLSIL.

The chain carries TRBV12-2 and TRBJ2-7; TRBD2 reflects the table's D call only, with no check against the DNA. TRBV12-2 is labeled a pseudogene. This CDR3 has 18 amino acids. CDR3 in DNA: TGTGCAAGTCGCTTACCCCGGGAGCGGGAGGGAAATATTTACGAGCAGTACTTC. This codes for CASRLPREREGNIYEQYF.

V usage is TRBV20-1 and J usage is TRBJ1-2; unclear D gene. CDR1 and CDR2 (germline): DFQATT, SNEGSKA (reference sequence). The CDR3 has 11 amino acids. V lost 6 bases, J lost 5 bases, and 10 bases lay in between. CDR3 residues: CSARLGYGYTF. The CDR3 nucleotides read TGCAGTGCGCGGCTGGGTTATGGCTACACCTTC.

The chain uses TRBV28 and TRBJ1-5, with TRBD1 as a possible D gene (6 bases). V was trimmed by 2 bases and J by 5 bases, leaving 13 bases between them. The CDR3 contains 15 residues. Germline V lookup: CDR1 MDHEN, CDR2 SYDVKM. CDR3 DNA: TGTGCCAGCAGTTTAGGAGGGGGGGTAGATCAGCCCCAGCATTTT. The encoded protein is CASSLGGGVDQPQHF. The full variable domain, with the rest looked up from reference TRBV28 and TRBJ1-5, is DVKVTQSSRYLVKRTGEKVFLECVQDMDHENMFWYRQDPGLGLRLIYFSYDVKMKEKGDIPEGYSVSREKKERFSLILESASTNQTSMYLCASSLGGGVDQPQHFGDGTRLSIL.

The chain's CDR3 is CASSSSLEQFF. The CDR3 region has the DNA TGTGCCAGCAGCTCCTCCCTTGAGCAGTTCTTC. The chain employs TRBV6-6 and TRBJ2-1; no reliable D call. Trimming took off 6 bases at V and 9 bases at J, with 9 bases between the two ends. The CDR3 length is 11 residues. Germline lookup yields CDR1 MNHNY and CDR2 SVGAGI (reference sequence).

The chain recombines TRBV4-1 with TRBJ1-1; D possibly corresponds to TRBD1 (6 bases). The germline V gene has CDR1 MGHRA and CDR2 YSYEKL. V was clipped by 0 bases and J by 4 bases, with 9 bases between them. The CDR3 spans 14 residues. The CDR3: CASSQDWGPTEAFF. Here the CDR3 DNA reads TGCGCCAGCAGCCAAGATTGGGGGCCCACTGAAGCTTTCTTT.

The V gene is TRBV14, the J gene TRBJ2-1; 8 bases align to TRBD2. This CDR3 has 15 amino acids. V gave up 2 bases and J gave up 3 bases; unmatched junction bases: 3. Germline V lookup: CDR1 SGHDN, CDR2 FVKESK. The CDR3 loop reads CASSQILADYNEQFF. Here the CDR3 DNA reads TGTGCCAGCAGCCAAATACTAGCGGACTACAATGAGCAGTTCTTC.

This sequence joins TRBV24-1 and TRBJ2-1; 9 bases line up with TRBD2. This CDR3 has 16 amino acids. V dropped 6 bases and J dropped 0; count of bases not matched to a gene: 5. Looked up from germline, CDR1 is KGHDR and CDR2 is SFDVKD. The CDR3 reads CATSSAGGFSYNEQFF. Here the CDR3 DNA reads TGTGCCACCAGTTCCGCGGGAGGGTTCTCCTACAATGAGCAGTTCTTC.

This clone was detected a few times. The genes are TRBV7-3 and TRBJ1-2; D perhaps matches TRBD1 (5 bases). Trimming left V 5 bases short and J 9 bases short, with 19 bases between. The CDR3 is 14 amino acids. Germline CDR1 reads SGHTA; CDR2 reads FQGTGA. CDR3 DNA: TGTGCCAGCAGCCCCCAAGGGGCGGCTAGTAGCTACACCTTC. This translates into CASSPQGAASSYTF.

CDR3 loop: CASDPGTGGTYEQYF. The CDR3, as DNA: TGTGCCAGCGACCCCGGGACAGGGGGCACCTACGAGCAGTACTTC. The gene calls are TRBV19 and TRBJ2-7, with 12 bases lining up with TRBD1. Germline V gene lookup returns CDR1 LNHDA and CDR2 SQIVND (reference sequence). The CDR3 is 15 amino acids. V gave up 9 bases and J gave up 2 bases; unmatched junction bases: 8.

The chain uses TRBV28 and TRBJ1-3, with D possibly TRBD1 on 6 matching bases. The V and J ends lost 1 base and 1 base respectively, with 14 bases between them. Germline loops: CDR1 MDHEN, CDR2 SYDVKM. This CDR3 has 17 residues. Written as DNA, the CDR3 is TGTGCCAGCAGTTTATTGGGCAGGGGTCCTTCTGGAAACACCATATATTTT. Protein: CASSLLGRGPSGNTIYF.

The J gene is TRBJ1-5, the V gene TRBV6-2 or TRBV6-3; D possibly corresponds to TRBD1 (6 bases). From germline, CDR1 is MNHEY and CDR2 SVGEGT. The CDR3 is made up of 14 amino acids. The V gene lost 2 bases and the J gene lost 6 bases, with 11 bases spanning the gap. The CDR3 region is CASSYVGASQPQHF. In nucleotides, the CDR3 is TGTGCCAGCAGTTACGTGGGGGCAAGTCAGCCCCAGCATTTT.

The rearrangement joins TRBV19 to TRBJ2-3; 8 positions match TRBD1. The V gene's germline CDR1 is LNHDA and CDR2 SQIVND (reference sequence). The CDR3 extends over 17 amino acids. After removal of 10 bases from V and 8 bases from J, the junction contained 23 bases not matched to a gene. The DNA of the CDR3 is TGTGCCACACAAGCCCGGGGACAGGAGGGCTGGTTTGGTACGCAGTATTTT. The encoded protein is CATQARGQEGWFGTQYF.

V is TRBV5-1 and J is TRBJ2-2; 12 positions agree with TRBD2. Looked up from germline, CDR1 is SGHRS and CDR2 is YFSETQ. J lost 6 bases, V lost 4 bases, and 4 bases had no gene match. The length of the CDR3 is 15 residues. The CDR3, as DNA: TGCGCCAGCAGCGCGACTAGCGGGAGTTCCGGGGAGCTGTTTTTT. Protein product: CASSATSGSSGELFF.

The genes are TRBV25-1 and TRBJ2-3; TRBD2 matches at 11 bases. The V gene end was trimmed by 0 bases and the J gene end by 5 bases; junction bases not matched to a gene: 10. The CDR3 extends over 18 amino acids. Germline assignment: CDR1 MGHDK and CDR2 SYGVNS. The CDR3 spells CASSEYLLAGGSVDTQYF. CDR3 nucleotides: TGTGCCAGCAGTGAATATCTCCTAGCGGGAGGAAGTGTAGATACGCAGTATTTT.